The sequence of this TCR beta chain was determined in a study of shared clonotypes between healthy human individuals. The data were produced by immunoSEQ multiplex PCR, yet TCRdb's version contains in-frame clones alone and is incomplete. The table shows approximately 2.3 million clones, with more than 85% occurring only once. The V end was cut by 1 base, the J end by 0 bases, with 7 bases between. Germline-derived CDR1 and CDR2 are SGHRS and YFSETQ. The CDR3 has 14 residues. The clonotype originates from a young man in good health. Some clones in this sample may be carry-over from other donors' samples. The sequencing sample was made of naive CD4+ T cells from PBMCs. Subset denoted: CD45RA+ positively selected. This chain uses TRBV5-1 with TRBJ1-2; no firm D call. The CDR3 sequence is CASSLSLTNYGYTF. DNA of the CDR3: TGCGCCAGCAGCTTGTCTTTGACTAACTATGGCTACACCTTC.